This T cell receptor (beta chain) was identified during a study of glioma-infiltrating T cells after dendritic cell vaccination. Study details: Patients had newly diagnosed or recurrent glioblastoma and received dendritic cell vaccines.

Regarding the study as a whole: Survival was not directly related to TCR clonality in these patients.

CDR1 and CDR2 (germline): PRHDT, FYEKMQ (reference sequence). V was pared by 0 bases and J by 1 base, with 16 bases between. The CDR3 has 17 residues. The protocol was immunoSEQ multiplex PCR, while the TCRdb copy is restricted to in-frame clones and leaves out a portion. The data hold approximately 92,000 clones, with about 85% observed a single time. This sample's time point: after dendritic cell vaccination, including at tumor progression/relapse. As concerns this clone: Its target is unknown.

Sequences were derived from blood, sampled after dendritic cell vaccination. The chain carries TRBV13 and TRBJ2-7; the D gene is possibly TRBD1 (5 bases). This TCR was sampled from a human donor with glioblastoma. Here the CDR3 reads CASSLGLRSGPSYEQYF. CDR3 DNA: TGTGCCAGCAGCTTAGGTTTGAGGTCAGGGCCTTCCTACGAGCAGTACTTC.